Each of the 27 T cell receptor beta chains below was sequenced from the same sample in a study of blood T cell repertoires in COVID-19. Repertoires were generated with immunoSEQ multiplex PCR, while TCRdb's copy carries only in-frame clones and drops some. The repertoire consists of 150,000 to 200,000 clones, with under 90% occurring once and the leading ten covering 15% to 20%. The sample consisted of peripheral blood. The receptors come from an elderly woman with acute or convalescent COVID-19.

The gene calls are TRBV6-2 or TRBV6-3 and TRBJ1-5, with a possible D match to TRBD1 (5 bases). This CDR3 is built from 15 residues. Germline V gene data show CDR1 as MNHEY and CDR2 as SVGEGT. Trimming removed 2 bases from V and 6 bases from J, with 14 bases in between. CDR3 sequence: CASSYAGQVSQPQHF. The CDR3 bases are TGTGCCAGCAGTTACGCCGGACAAGTCAGTCAGCCCCAGCATTTT.

This chain links TRBV27 with TRBJ1-6; D ambiguous. V gave up 3 bases and J gave up 5 bases, with 8 bases separating them. Germline CDR1 is MNHEY and CDR2 is SMNVEV (reference sequence). This CDR3 is 14 amino acids long. The CDR3 spells CASSFSQDNSPLHF. DNA of the CDR3: TGTGCCAGCAGTTTTAGTCAGGATAATTCACCCCTCCACTTT.

The sample holds one count of this clone. The rearrangement links TRBV9 to TRBJ1-4; a possible D gene is TRBD1 (6 bases). The CDR3 covers 15 residues. CDR1 and CDR2 from the germline V gene are SGDLS and YYNGEE. V shed 4 bases and J shed 4 bases, with 14 bases lying between them. The CDR3 DNA reads as TGTGCCAGCAGCCCCCAAGGACAGTATAATGAAAAACTGTTTTTT. Translated: CASSPQGQYNEKLFF.

V gene TRBV27 combines with J gene TRBJ2-2; 13 positions match TRBD2. Germline V gives CDR1 MNHEY, CDR2 SMNVEV (reference sequence). CDR3 length: 17 amino acids. The V gene end was trimmed by 2 bases and the J gene end by 5 bases; junction bases not matched to a gene: 5. The CDR3 region is CASSLQLAGGRTGELFF. The CDR3 bases are TGTGCCAGCAGTTTACAACTAGCGGGAGGGCGAACCGGGGAGCTGTTTTTT.

The chain is built from TRBV11-2 and TRBJ1-1; weak D call: TRBD1 (6 bases). This CDR3 has 15 residues. Per germline, CDR1 SGHAT and CDR2 FQNNGV. V dropped 1 base and J dropped 5 bases, with 14 bases sitting between them. CDR3 in amino acids: CASSLAMGGRTEAFF. CDR3 DNA sequence: TGTGCCAGCAGCTTAGCCATGGGGGGGCGTACTGAAGCTTTCTTT.

The chain joins TRBV7-3 to TRBJ2-7, with 9 bases that match TRBD2. Germline V lookup: CDR1 SGHTA, CDR2 FQGTGA. This CDR3 region has 21 residues. Trimming cost V 4 bases and J 7 bases; bases outside gene matches: 29. The DNA for the CDR3 is TGTGCCAGCAGCTCGCACTTGGAGGTGGGGAGCGGGGGGCCCTGCTGGGGAGAGCAGTACTTC. Translation: CASSSHLEVGSGGPCWGEQYF.

The V call is TRBV18, the J call TRBJ2-7, with D perhaps matching TRBD1 (6 bases). Germline-derived CDR1 and CDR2 are KGHSH and LQKENI. Trimming removed 1 base from V and 3 bases from J, with 7 bases in between. This CDR3 comprises 13 residues. The CDR3: CASSPQGVYEQYF. The CDR3 nucleotides are TGTGCCAGCTCACCACAGGGGGTCTACGAGCAGTACTTC.

The chain recombines TRBV5-1 with TRBJ2-3; a possible D gene is TRBD1 (5 bases). Trimming pared 0 bases from V and 2 bases from J, leaving 13 bases between. This CDR3 spans 16 amino acids. Germline V CDR1 and CDR2: SGHRS, YFSETQ. This CDR3 reads CASSLAAGRATDTQYF. The DNA of the CDR3 is TGCGCCAGCAGCTTGGCGGCAGGGCGTGCCACAGATACGCAGTATTTT.

This clone was seen a handful of times. This rearrangement joins TRBV7-9 to TRBJ2-2, with 8 bases that match TRBD1. V gave up 4 bases and J gave up 1 base; unmatched junction bases: 2. This CDR3 has 15 amino acids. Germline lookup yields CDR1 SEHNR and CDR2 FQNEAQ (reference sequence). The CDR3 DNA sequence: TGTGCCAGCAGCTCCGGACAGGGGAACACCGGGGAGCTGTTTTTT. Translation: CASSSGQGNTGELFF.

The chain joins TRBV29-1 to TRBJ2-1; 10 positions match TRBD2. V lost 8 bases, J lost 4 bases, and 14 bases stayed unmatched. Germline values: CDR1 SQVTM, CDR2 ANQGSEA. CDR3 length: 16 residues. Here the CDR3 DNA reads TGCAGCACCGAGGGGGTAGCGGGGGGCTTATACAATGAGCAGTTCTTC. Its translation: CSTEGVAGGLYNEQFF.

The chain links TRBV4-1 to TRBJ2-4; 14 bases are shared with TRBD2. Germline V gives CDR1 MGHRA, CDR2 YSYEKL. V dropped 5 bases and J dropped 1; count of bases not matched to a gene: 10. This CDR3 region has 19 residues. The CDR3 loop reads CASSESWTSGRSAKNIQYF. As DNA, the CDR3 is TGCGCCAGCAGCGAGTCCTGGACTAGCGGGAGGAGTGCCAAAAACATTCAGTACTTC.

CDR3 bases: TGTGCCAGCTCAGCAAACCGGGATTCACCCCTCCACTTT. Encoded protein: CASSANRDSPLHF. The V gene is TRBV18, the J gene TRBJ1-6; D gene unclear. CDR1 is KGHSH and CDR2 is LQKENI in the germline V gene. The ends were cut back, 5 bases at V and 8 bases at J, with 10 bases in the middle. This CDR3 has 13 amino acids. Drawing the rest from reference TRBV18 and TRBJ1-6, the complete variable domain is NAGVMQNPRHLVRRRGQEARLRCSPMKGHSHVYWYRQLPEEGLKFMVYLQKENIIDESGMPKERFSAEFPKEGPSILRIQQVVRGDSAAYFCASSANRDSPLHFGNGTRLTVT.

The V gene is TRBV9, the J gene TRBJ2-7; D gene uncertain. V lost 2 bases to trimming and J lost 1 base, with 13 bases between them. The CDR3 has 15 residues. Germline values: CDR1 SGDLS, CDR2 YYNGEE. The CDR3 DNA is TGTGCCAGCAGCGTCTCTGCAGGCCAATCCTACGAGCAGTACTTC. Amino acid sequence: CASSVSAGQSYEQYF.

V is TRBV6-2 or TRBV6-3 and J is TRBJ2-5, with a weak D call TRBD2 (5 bases). V was pared by 0 bases and J by 4 bases, with 12 bases between. The CDR3 contains 15 residues. Germline V CDR1 and CDR2: MNHEY, SVGEGT. Here the CDR3 DNA reads TGTGCCAGCAGTTACTCGGTAGCTAGCACAGAGACCCAGTACTTC. Translated, it gives CASSYSVASTETQYF.

The V and J genes are TRBV7-9 and TRBJ2-5; the D gene is possibly TRBD1 (6 bases). Germline V lookup: CDR1 SEHNR, CDR2 FQNEAQ (reference sequence). V dropped 5 bases and J dropped 9 bases, with 16 bases sitting between them. There are 13 residues in the CDR3. CDR3 in DNA: TGTGCCAGCAGCCCCGGACAGTCTCTGGCCCAGTACTTC. The encoded protein is CASSPGQSLAQYF. The full variable domain, with the rest looked up from reference TRBV7-9 and TRBJ2-5, is DTGVSQNPRHKITKRGQNVTFRCDPISEHNRLYWYRQTLGQGPEFLTYFQNEAQLEKSRLLSDRFSAERPKGSFSTLEIQRTEQGDSAMYLCASSPGQSLAQYFGPGTRLLVL.

CDR3 protein: CASSTTPDRNTEAFF. The CDR3 bases are TGTGCCAGCAGCACGACCCCCGACAGGAACACTGAAGCTTTCTTT. V is TRBV5-4 and J is TRBJ1-1, with D possibly matching TRBD1 (5 bases). This CDR3 has 15 residues. Germline assignment: CDR1 SGHNT and CDR2 YYREEE (reference sequence). The V and J ends lost 4 bases and 1 base respectively, with 14 bases between them. The whole variable domain, remainder taken from reference TRBV5-4 and TRBJ1-1, is ETGVTQSPTHLIKTRGQQVTLRCSSQSGHNTVSWYQQALGQGPQFIFQYYREEENGRGNFPPRFSGLQFPNYSSELNVNALELDDSALYLCASSTTPDRNTEAFFGQGTRLTVV.

The genes are TRBV28 and TRBJ2-3, with TRBD1 identical over 11 bases. Trimming cost V 6 bases and J 5 bases; bases outside gene matches: 7. Germline CDR1 MDHEN, CDR2 SYDVKM. This CDR3 comprises 15 residues. DNA of the CDR3: TGTGCCAGCAGCTCGCCGGGACAGGGGGTAGATACGCAGTATTTT. It codes for CASSSPGQGVDTQYF.

The chain joins TRBV5-1 to TRBJ2-3; 10 bases map to TRBD2. Germline V gene sequence: CDR1 SGHRS, CDR2 YFSETQ. V dropped 2 bases and J dropped 6; count of bases not matched to a gene: 3. This CDR3 comprises 14 residues. CDR3 protein: CASSLSGRADTQYF. CDR3 in DNA: TGCGCCAGCAGCTTAAGCGGGAGGGCGGATACGCAGTATTTT.

This clone was seen a single time. The V call is TRBV28, the J call TRBJ2-5; D gene unclear. CDR3 length: 15 residues. V dropped 3 bases and J dropped 3 bases, with 14 bases sitting between them. Germline loops: CDR1 MDHEN, CDR2 SYDVKM. The DNA of the CDR3 is TGTGCCAGCAGTTTTTCGGCGGCGACCAAAGAGACCCAGTACTTC. It translates to CASSFSAATKETQYF. Variable domain in full (rest from reference TRBV28 and TRBJ2-5): DVKVTQSSRYLVKRTGEKVFLECVQDMDHENMFWYRQDPGLGLRLIYFSYDVKMKEKGDIPEGYSVSREKKERFSLILESASTNQTSMYLCASSFSAATKETQYFGPGTRLLVL.

The genes are TRBV28 and TRBJ1-2, with D possibly being TRBD1 (6 bases). Germline V lookup: CDR1 MDHEN, CDR2 SYDVKM. The CDR3 is 13 residues long. Trimming shortened V by 2 bases and J by 6 bases, and 10 bases separated the two germline ends. The CDR3 bases are TGTGCCAGCAGTTTAATCAGGGGCCATGGCTACACCTTC. Its protein is CASSLIRGHGYTF.

The CDR3 DNA sequence: TGTGCCAGCTCACGAGGCAGGGAAGTTAGTCAGCCCCAGCATTTT. Translated: CASSRGREVSQPQHF. The J gene is TRBJ1-5, the V gene TRBV18, with D possibly matching TRBD1 (5 bases). Trimming stripped 4 bases from V and 6 bases from J, with 16 bases between. The CDR3 runs 15 residues. Germline values: CDR1 KGHSH, CDR2 LQKENI.

The chain is built from TRBV7-2 and TRBJ1-2, with D possibly being TRBD1 (5 bases). V lost 5 bases and J lost 5, with 9 bases in between. The V gene's germline CDR1 is SGHTA and CDR2 FQGNSA. The CDR3 runs to 12 residues. The chain's CDR3 is CASSATAYGYTF. CDR3 coding DNA: TGTGCCAGCAGCGCGACAGCTTATGGCTACACCTTC. The complete variable domain, with remaining parts taken from reference TRBV7-2 and TRBJ1-2, reads GAGVSQSPSNKVTEKGKDVELRCDPISGHTALYWYRQSLGQGLEFLIYFQGNSAPDKSGLPSDRFSAERTGGSVSTLTIQRTQQEDSAVYLCASSATAYGYTFGSGTRLTVV.

This chain's CDR3 is CASTRVEGVWDGYTF. In nucleotides, the CDR3 is TGTGCCAGCACCAGGGTAGAGGGGGTCTGGGATGGCTACACCTTC. This rearrangement joins TRBV2 to TRBJ1-2; a possible D gene is TRBD1 (6 bases). Germline CDR1 reads SNHLY; CDR2 reads FYNNEI. Trimming removed 7 bases from V and 6 bases from J, with 21 bases in between. This CDR3 comprises 15 residues.

This clone appeared a few times. This chain connects TRBV7-9 to TRBJ1-6; no firm D call. Between the trimmed V and J ends, which lost 5 bases and 5 bases, there was a span of 10 bases. Looked up from germline, CDR1 is SEHNR and CDR2 is FQNEAQ (reference sequence). The CDR3 contains 14 residues. In nucleotides, the CDR3 is TGTGCCAGCAGCCCACCTCCTAATAATTCACCCCTCCACTTT. It specifies CASSPPPNNSPLHF.

The rearrangement links TRBV30 to TRBJ1-1; weak D call: TRBD1 (6 bases). The CDR3 contains 10 residues. V lost 5 bases and J 10 bases, leaving 11 bases between the germline ends. Germline CDR1 is GTSNPN and CDR2 is SVGIG (reference sequence). The CDR3 DNA sequence: TGTGCCTGGGGGAGGGGGGGAGCTTTCTTT. Translating gives CAWGRGGAFF.

Points on this clone: The junction departs from germline at one end; a sequencing error may be responsible. This chain links TRBV7-7 with TRBJ2-2, with TRBD2 identical over 11 bases. Germline V gene lookup returns CDR1 SSHAT and CDR2 FNYEAQ (reference sequence). The CDR3 has 15 residues. CDR3: CASSSSSGRTGELFF. CDR3 nucleotides: TGTGCTAGCAGCTCTTCTAGCGGGAGGACTGGGGAGCTGTTTTTT.

V and J are TRBV18 and TRBJ2-7; no firm D call. The CDR3 consists of 16 residues. The V and J ends lost 3 bases and 3 bases respectively, with 18 bases between them. Germline loops: CDR1 KGHSH, CDR2 LQKENI. The CDR3 sequence: CASSPPPGNRIYEQYF. For the CDR3, the DNA is TGTGCCAGCTCACCCCCCCCGGGTAACCGGATCTACGAGCAGTACTTC.